This T cell receptor beta chain comes out of a study of CD8+ T cells in alopecia areata. Trimming shortened V by 3 bases and J by 3 bases, and 15 bases separated the two germline ends. CDR1 is LNHDA, CDR2 SQIVND, per germline (reference sequence). The CDR3 is made up of 15 amino acids. Peripheral blood, together with lesional scalp punch biopsies, was collected from alopecia areata patients. cDNA reverse transcribed from extracted RNA served as the sequencing template. Libraries were prepared by immunoSEQ multiplex PCR; TCRdb keeps only in-frame clonotypes and omits some of them. Of 55,000 to 65,000 clones in the sample, roughly 46% were seen once. This clone was counted only a few times.

The receptor comes from a human donor with alopecia areata. The rearrangement links TRBV19 to TRBJ2-7, with a possible D match to TRBD1 (6 bases). The source material was NKG2D-low CD8+ T cells sorted from blood. This CDR3 is CASSIDLNRVYEQYF. CDR3 DNA: TGTGCCAGTAGTATCGATTTGAACAGGGTCTACGAGCAGTACTTC.